Listed here is a single TCR beta chain. The CDR3 runs to 17 residues. The germline V gene encodes CDR1 SGHNT and CDR2 YYREEE (reference sequence). The V segment lost 3 bases and the J segment 5 bases; nucleotides outside the gene matches: 15. Authors' data handling: Reference gene primer amplification in the assay estimated nucleated cell counts. The table came from immunoSEQ multiplex PCR; TCRdb's copy has only in-frame clones and leaves some out. Clonal size and the V and J genes are those of that table, whereas D and trimming came from the DNA. The sample holds a few hundred thousand clones, around 88% seen once. These data are taken from a study of blood T cell repertoires in COVID-19.

Sequencing was done on a sample of peripheral blood. The chain combines TRBV5-4 with TRBJ2-5, with 8 bases aligning to TRBD2. This TCR was sampled from a woman aged 25 to 39 with COVID-19, enrolled during active disease. Here the CDR3 reads CASSSSLGGAGDETQYF. The CDR3 region has the DNA TGTGCCAGCAGCTCGTCGCTGGGGGGAGCGGGGGACGAGACCCAGTACTTC.